The T cell receptor beta chain under discussion was sequenced for a study of CD8+CD57+ T cells in acquired aplastic anemia (dated by TCRdb to 2016 to 2019). With regard to the full study: DNA extracted from sorted CD4+ and CD8+ cells had a mean of around 3 ug, with a range of roughly 0.18 to 27.4 ug. A CD8+CD57+ expansion meant a frequency higher than the mean frequency seen in healthy subjects. Paper-wide results and their limitations: Approximately 31 CD8+ CDR3 sequences were found in both patients and controls but appeared to be highly expressed in patients and within the immunodominant clones of the patients. No significant difference in CD8+ Simpson's diversity was found between patients and healthy controls (P=0.060).

This clonotype was picked up many times. It lacks a known antigen. Nothing much larger sits one base from this clone, and base qualities are not available. From the germline V gene, CDR1 is SGDLS and CDR2 is YYNGEE. The CDR3 covers 14 residues, taking in both the cysteine and the phenylalanine. Just CDR3 DNA is preserved here, 42 bases in frame from base 1. V is clipped by 0 bases and J by 7 bases, and the sequence between their germline boundaries is 11 bases long. Profiling of TCR beta VDJ combinations and CDR3 sequences used genomic DNA as the template. An Illumina HiSeq 2000 was used for TCR repertoire sequencing. Per the authors' processing: TRBV/TRBJ rearrangement plots, CDR3 size and DJ length profiles, and Simpson's diversity index were used to evaluate the repertoires. The most abundant DNA sequence in the deep sequencing data was taken as the immunodominant clone. CDR3 amino acid sequences were screened for sharing across subjects and were compared with published repertoires and the VDJdb database. In TCRdb, the public reads were trimmed at Q25 with fastp and aligned with MiXCR, with productive beta chains retained. One record per CDR3 amino acid sequence lists the most common genes and DNA. Clone size and V and J calls follow TCRdb, not the original study. The sample table shows 150,000 or so distinct CDR3 sequences, and 40% to 55% are seen once. About 2.6% of the sample lies in the top ten.

Patients chosen for sequencing had shown expansion of CD8+CD57+ cells by flow cytometry. Every patient had a diagnosis of severe acquired aplastic anemia based on International Study of Aplastic Anemia and Agranulocytosis and Camitta criteria. Patients had received no therapy at the time of blood sampling. The study deep-sequenced TCR repertoires of sorted CD4+ and CD8+ blood T cells from severe aplastic anemia patients and healthy subjects. In the USA, patient enrollment took place under clinicaltrials.gov protocols 00001620, 01623167, 00001397, 00071045, 00081523 and 00961064. Ficoll-Paque density gradient centrifugation was used to isolate peripheral blood mononuclear cells. Before DNA extraction, CD4+ and CD8+ T cells were sorted with FACS or magnetic beads.

Input material: sorted CD4+, CD8+, or CD8+CD57+ T cells (not recorded which) from PBMCs. The TCR was taken from a human donor with aplastic anemia. The rearranged chain carries TRBV9 and TRBJ1-5, with no D gene named confidently. The CDR3 region has the sequence CASSVGVGGQPQHF. The nucleotides are TGTGCCAGCAGCGTAGGTGTGGGAGGGCAGCCCCAGCATTTT.